The TCR beta chain described here comes from a study of siplizumab effects on memory and regulatory T cells. The data were produced by immunoSEQ multiplex PCR, yet TCRdb's version contains in-frame clones alone and is incomplete. The sample carries about 120,000 clones, 94% recorded once. This CDR3 comprises 16 residues. V shed 1 base, J shed 1 base, and the junction held 5 bases outside the gene matches. Germline assignment: CDR1 LNHDA and CDR2 SQIVND (reference sequence). Of note for this clone: Antigen unknown.

Whole-study results and caveats: Only a minority of proliferating CD4+ or CD8+ clones had an assignable naive or memory phenotype, with roughly 75-97% lacking one. Just a small share of alloreactive clones was traced back to unstimulated subsets.

V gene TRBV19 combines with J gene TRBJ2-7; TRBD1 aligns across 9 bases. The sequencing input was non-Treg CD4+ T cells sorted from blood. The receptor was isolated from a human donor in good health. CDR3 DNA sequence: TGTGCCAGTAGTATAGGAACAGGGGGCGAATCCTACGAGCAGTACTTC. Translating it yields CASSIGTGGESYEQYF. Based on the CDR3 plus reference TRBV19 and TRBJ2-7, the full variable domain is DGGITQSPKYLFRKEGQNVTLSCEQNLNHDAMYWYRQDPGQGLRLIYYSQIVNDFQKGDIAEGYSVSREKKESFPLTVTSAQKNPTAFYLCASSIGTGGESYEQYFGPGTRLTVT.